The TCR beta chain described here comes from a study of vaccination and CD4 T cells after COVID-19. The treatment: approximately 10-day PBMC culture with coronavirus spike peptide pools or control peptides (ViraFEST assay). Via ViraFEST, peptide pools expanded antigen-specific T cells before TCR sequencing. This clonotype was observed a few times. Its antigen is unknown. Study results and limitations: Reactive clone data from convalescent patients indicated a median of roughly 86% appearing only post-vaccination.

Trimming took 5 bases from V and 4 from J; bases not matched to a gene: 7. The CDR3 has 14 amino acids. The germline V gene has CDR1 LNHDA and CDR2 SQIVND (reference sequence). Cultured CD4+ T-cell DNA underwent Oncomine TCR Beta short-read sequencing. MiXCR, run by TCRdb on the PCR reads, gives a single entry per CDR3 protein. This sample carries around 15,000 distinct CDR3 sequences, 40% to 65% of them seen once, and the ten largest clones take approximately 3.7%. The sequence was collected from a human donor who had recovered from COVID-19. The chain is built from TRBV19 and TRBJ1-2, with 7 bases that match TRBD1. Material: CD4+ T cells from blood, cultured in vitro, obtained before SARS-CoV-2 vaccination. CDR3 amino acids: CASSVTGLGYGYTF. The CDR3 coding sequence is TGTGCCAGTAGTGTGACAGGGTTGGGCTATGGCTACACCTTC. The full variable domain, with the rest looked up from reference TRBV19 and TRBJ1-2, is DGGITQSPKYLFRKEGQNVTLSCEQNLNHDAMYWYRQDPGQGLRLIYYSQIVNDFQKGDIAEGYSVSREKKESFPLTVTSAQKNPTAFYLCASSVTGLGYGYTFGSGTRLTVV.